The present TCR beta chain was sequenced within a study of cytomegalovirus exposure and HLA in healthy donors. Study results and limitations: CMV serostatus alone was available as immune exposure information. In an earlier analysis, productive rearrangement rates for most beta V segments clustered near 87% or 30%.

Germline assignment: CDR1 SQVTM and CDR2 ANQGSEA. V dropped 6 bases and J dropped 5 bases, with 10 bases sitting between them. The CDR3 spans 12 residues. To note about this clone: Antigen unknown.

Researchers ran the PCR with 60 Vbeta and 13 Jbeta primers. The protocol was immunoSEQ multiplex PCR, while the TCRdb copy is restricted to in-frame clones and leaves out a portion. The table has over 70,000 clones, around four fifths seen once. Sequenced material: PBMCs. The chain recombines TRBV29-1 with TRBJ2-2; a weak D match, TRBD2 (6 bases). This receptor was taken from a male donor in good health and CMV-seropositive. This chain's CDR3 is CSVEGGTGELFF. Here the CDR3 DNA reads TGCAGCGTGGAGGGCGGAACCGGGGAGCTGTTTTTT.